Below are 28 T cell receptor beta chains sequenced from a single sample in a study of control samples from healthy donors and cancer patients. Generated by immunoSEQ multiplex PCR, the TCRdb table keeps only in-frame clones and is missing some. The sample lists about 150,000 clones; around 88% were seen once. The source material was blood. These receptors all come from a man younger than 35 in good health.

V is TRBV9 and J is TRBJ1-3, with D perhaps matching TRBD1 (6 bases). Germline V CDR1 and CDR2: SGDLS, YYNGEE. CDR3 length equals 16 residues. V lost 4 bases, J lost 3 bases, and 17 bases lay in between. Here the CDR3 DNA reads TGTGCCAGCAGCTACCGGGTCGGGGGCGTTGGAAACACCATATATTTT. Amino acid sequence: CASSYRVGGVGNTIYF.

About this clone: Other nucleotide sequences in the sample specify the same CDR3. CDR3 sequence: CASSHPNQPQHF. The CDR3 DNA reads TGCGCCAGCAGCCATCCAAATCAGCCCCAGCATTTT. The V gene is TRBV4-1, the J gene TRBJ1-5; D unclear. This CDR3 has 12 residues. CDR1 and CDR2 (germline): MGHRA, YSYEKL. V shed 3 bases and J shed 4 bases, with 4 bases lying between them.

This clone was detected once. V is TRBV6-2 or TRBV6-3 and J is TRBJ1-1; the D is unclear. Germline V gene data show CDR1 as MNHEY and CDR2 as SVGEGT. The ends were cut back, 2 bases at V and 0 bases at J, with 7 bases in the middle. This CDR3 comprises 14 residues. In nucleotides, the CDR3 is TGTGCCAGCAGTTACGCTGGGATGAACACTGAAGCTTTCTTT. As protein: CASSYAGMNTEAFF.

The chain uses TRBV14 and TRBJ1-5, with 8 nucleotides matching TRBD1. The germline V gene encodes CDR1 SGHDN and CDR2 FVKESK. With 4 bases clipped from V and 3 bases from J, the junction kept 2 bases outside the gene matches. The CDR3 consists of 14 residues. The CDR3 DNA is TGTGCCAGCAGCCCGACAGGGGTCAATCAGCCCCAGCATTTT. This sequence encodes CASSPTGVNQPQHF.

The V call is TRBV5-5, the J call TRBJ1-4; no reliable D call. V was pared by 2 bases and J by 1 base, with 21 bases between. Germline V gene sequence: CDR1 SGHKS, CDR2 YYEKEE (reference sequence). The CDR3 extends over 19 amino acids. The CDR3 here is CASSFLWTPGRRTNEKLFF. CDR3 sequence (DNA): TGTGCCAGCAGCTTTCTCTGGACCCCCGGGCGAAGAACTAATGAAAAACTGTTTTTT. Drawing the rest from reference TRBV5-5 and TRBJ1-4, the complete variable domain is DAGVTQSPTHLIKTRGQQVTLRCSPISGHKSVSWYQQVLGQGPQFIFQYYEKEERGRGNFPDRFSARQFPNYSSELNVNALLLGDSALYLCASSFLWTPGRRTNEKLFFGSGTQLSVL.

This chain uses TRBV4-1 with TRBJ1-5; D gene ambiguous. Germline CDR1 reads MGHRA; CDR2 reads YSYEKL. There are 14 residues in the CDR3. Trimming left V 2 bases short and J 0 bases short, with 5 bases between. CDR3: CASSQTASNQPQHF. CDR3 nucleotides: TGCGCCAGCAGCCAAACAGCTAGCAATCAGCCCCAGCATTTT.

This clone appeared once. The chain carries TRBV6-5 and TRBJ2-7, with D possibly being TRBD2 (6 bases). Germline lookup yields CDR1 MNHEY and CDR2 SVGAGI. The CDR3 length is 15 residues. Trimming removed 2 bases at V and 6 bases at J, with 17 bases between. The CDR3 protein is CASSYDYGGTGEQYF. CDR3 DNA: TGTGCCAGCAGTTACGACTACGGGGGAACAGGCGAGCAGTACTTC.

This clone was seen only a few times. This rearrangement joins TRBV3-1 (or the pseudogene TRBV3-2) to TRBJ2-7, with 12 bases that match TRBD2. CDR1 LGHDT and CDR2 YNNKEL come from the germline V gene (reference sequence). The CDR3 contains 15 residues. The junction had 5 bases not matched to a gene; V was cut back by 2 bases and J by 6 bases. The CDR3, as DNA: TGTGCCAGCAGCCAAATAGCACTAGCGGGGGGCGAGCAGTACTTC. Residues: CASSQIALAGGEQYF.

This chain joins TRBV5-1 and TRBJ1-2; possible D gene TRBD1, 6 bases. CDR3 length: 13 amino acids. CDR1 SGHRS and CDR2 YFSETQ come from the germline V gene. V was cut by 0 bases and J by 8 bases, with 11 bases left in between. This CDR3 reads CASSLEQGGGYTF. CDR3 DNA sequence: TGCGCCAGCAGCTTGGAACAGGGCGGAGGCTACACCTTC.

DNA of the CDR3: TGTGCCACCAGCAGAGGGGACAGAGCCTACGAGCAGTACTTC. This gives the protein CATSRGDRAYEQYF. The chain links TRBV15 to TRBJ2-7, with 7 positions matching TRBD1. The CDR3 sequence is 14 residues long. V shed 1 base and J 2 bases; nucleotides not matched to a gene: 2. Germline assignment: CDR1 LNHNV and CDR2 YYDKDF (reference sequence).

J is TRBJ2-7 and V is TRBV5-3; 7 positions agree with TRBD2. TRBV5-3 is noted as an ORF with a role that remains uncertain. Germline trimming cut 6 bases from V and 2 bases from J; bases unmatched to any gene: 11. The CDR3 contains 15 residues. Written as DNA, the CDR3 is TGTGCCAGAAACATGGGGGGGACGTCTACCTACGAGCAGTACTTC. This gives the protein CARNMGGTSTYEQYF.

The chain couples TRBV19 to TRBJ2-2; D uncertain. CDR3 length: 14 residues. Trimming shortened V by 3 bases and J by 1 base, and 6 bases separated the two germline ends. Germline V gene data show CDR1 as LNHDA and CDR2 as SQIVND (reference sequence). CDR3 nucleotide sequence: TGTGCCAGTAGTATGGGCATGAACACCGGGGAGCTGTTTTTT. This translates into CASSMGMNTGELFF.

The chain has TRBV6-1 and TRBJ1-4; possibly TRBD1 for D (5 bases). Deletions cut 3 bases from V and 7 bases from J, with 21 bases between. Germline V gene data show CDR1 as MNHNS and CDR2 as SASEGT. CDR3 length: 17 amino acids. The CDR3 reads CASSDLPRGGTFEKLFF. CDR3 DNA sequence: TGTGCCAGCAGTGACCTTCCTCGGGGGGGAACCTTTGAAAAACTGTTTTTT.

The rearrangement uses TRBV27 and TRBJ2-7; TRBD2 aligns across 8 bases. In germline, CDR1 is MNHEY, CDR2 SMNVEV (reference sequence). The V and J ends lost 5 bases and 0 bases, in that order; junction bases with no gene match: 6. The CDR3 has 15 residues. The CDR3: CASSPLAGGSYEQYF. Here the CDR3 DNA reads TGTGCCAGCAGTCCGCTGGCGGGGGGCTCCTACGAGCAGTACTTC.

This chain joins TRBV7-9 and TRBJ2-2; the match to TRBD2 covers 12 bases. The ends lost 5 bases at V and 1 base at J; junction bases unmatched: 8. Germline-derived CDR1 and CDR2 are SEHNR and FQNEAQ (reference sequence). This CDR3 comprises 18 residues. The CDR3 coding sequence is TGTGCCAGCAGCCCCCCGGGACTAGCGGGCGAGAACACCGGGGAGCTGTTTTTT. It encodes CASSPPGLAGENTGELFF.

V gene TRBV30 combines with J gene TRBJ1-5; 9 positions match TRBD1. The germline V gene encodes CDR1 GTSNPN and CDR2 SVGIG (reference sequence). J gave up 7 bases and V 3 bases, and 7 bases lay outside the gene matches. This CDR3 comprises 14 residues. The CDR3 loop is CAWSEYDRGQPQHF. CDR3 nucleotide sequence: TGTGCCTGGAGCGAATACGACAGGGGGCAGCCCCAGCATTTT.

V usage is TRBV9 and J usage is TRBJ2-3; TRBD2 matches 8 bases. Trimming removed 3 bases from V and 3 bases from J; junction bases left unmatched: 3. This CDR3 comprises 14 residues. Germline V CDR1 and CDR2: SGDLS, YYNGEE. Here the CDR3 reads CASSDGGATDTQYF. The CDR3 bases are TGTGCCAGCAGCGACGGGGGGGCAACAGATACGCAGTATTTT. The entire variable domain, with the rest obtained from reference TRBV9 and TRBJ2-3, is as follows: DSGVTQTPKHLITATGQRVTLRCSPRSGDLSVYWYQQSLDQGLQFLIQYYNGEERAKGNILERFSAQQFPDLHSELNLSSLELGDSALYFCASSDGGATDTQYFGPGTRLTVL.

The J gene is TRBJ2-7, the V gene TRBV30, with 9 bases lining up with TRBD1. This CDR3 has 13 residues. After removal of 7 bases from V and 3 bases from J, the junction contained 7 bases not matched to a gene. From germline, CDR1 is GTSNPN and CDR2 SVGIG (reference sequence). CDR3: CALGWTGVYEQYF. The CDR3 region has the DNA TGTGCCTTGGGTTGGACAGGGGTCTACGAGCAGTACTTC.

V and J are TRBV7-3 and TRBJ1-1, with TRBD1 as a possible D gene (6 bases). This CDR3 has 14 residues. Germline CDR1 reads SGHTA; CDR2 reads FQGTGA. Trimming pared 3 bases from V and 8 bases from J, leaving 16 bases between. The CDR3 DNA is TGTGCCAGCAGCTTGACCGGGACACGGACCGAAGCTTTCTTT. As protein: CASSLTGTRTEAFF.

Here the CDR3 reads CAWTGGGVTDTQYF. In DNA, the CDR3 is TGTGCCTGGACTGGCGGGGGGGTAACAGATACGCAGTATTTT. This chain connects TRBV30 to TRBJ2-3; 9 nucleotides agree with TRBD2. The junction had 5 bases not matched to a gene; V was cut back by 4 bases and J by 3 bases. The CDR3 consists of 14 residues. CDR1 and CDR2 from the germline V gene are GTSNPN and SVGIG (reference sequence).

This chain joins TRBV5-1 and TRBJ2-2; D is possibly TRBD2 (6 bases). V shed 4 bases and J shed 5 bases, with 18 bases lying between them. The CDR3 spans 16 residues. CDR1 is SGHRS, CDR2 YFSETQ, per germline. DNA for the CDR3: TGCGCCAGCAGCCCCCCGGTAGGGGAGGTAACCGGGGAGCTGTTTTTT. Translated, it gives CASSPPVGEVTGELFF.

The V call is TRBV6-5, the J call TRBJ2-7, with D perhaps TRBD1 (6 bases). From germline, CDR1 is MNHEY and CDR2 SVGAGI. This CDR3 is built from 13 residues. The ends were cut back, 6 bases at V and 3 bases at J, with 12 bases in the middle. As DNA, the CDR3 is TGTGCCAGCAGCAGGGGTGGGTACTACGAGCAGTACTTC. As protein: CASSRGGYYEQYF.

The chain links TRBV4-3 to TRBJ2-1; TRBD2 aligns across 9 bases. Unmatched junction bases numbered 10, after V lost 5 bases and J lost 8 bases. The CDR3 contains 15 residues. Per the germline V gene, CDR1 is LGHNA and CDR2 is YSLEER. CDR3 in amino acids: CASSDLGGGAYEQFF. The CDR3 DNA reads TGCGCCAGCAGCGACCTGGGCGGGGGGGCTTATGAGCAGTTCTTC.

The chain is built from TRBV28 and TRBJ1-2; D ambiguous. V lost 5 bases and J lost 4, with 14 bases in between. The germline CDR1 and CDR2 sequences are MDHEN and SYDVKM. The CDR3 spans 14 residues. CDR3 bases: TGTGCCAGCAGTCTGGGGTTGCGCAGCTATGGCTACACCTTC. Its protein product is CASSLGLRSYGYTF.

This clone showed up just a few times. V is TRBV7-9 and J is TRBJ2-7; weak D call: TRBD1 (5 bases). The CDR3 runs 14 residues. Trimming removed 1 base at V and 2 bases at J, with 9 bases between. Germline assignment: CDR1 SEHNR and CDR2 FQNEAQ (reference sequence). CDR3 sequence: CASSLVSTAYEQYF. In DNA, the CDR3 is TGTGCCAGCAGCTTAGTGTCGACAGCCTACGAGCAGTACTTC.

The rearrangement joins TRBV18 to TRBJ2-2; 8 nucleotides match TRBD1. Germline lookup yields CDR1 KGHSH and CDR2 LQKENI. V dropped 3 bases and J dropped 6; count of bases not matched to a gene: 6. CDR3 size: 15 residues. The CDR3 DNA reads as TGTGCCAGCTCACCCAGGGGGCGCGAGTCCGGGGAGCTGTTTTTT. This sequence encodes CASSPRGRESGELFF.

J is TRBJ2-3 and V is TRBV7-6, with TRBD2 matching 11 bases. The CDR3 has 16 amino acids. Germline CDR1 and CDR2: SGHVS and FNYEAQ. J lost 7 bases, V lost 2 bases, and 8 bases had no gene match. CDR3 DNA sequence: TGTGCCAGCAGCTTAAATAGCGGGGGGGCCCTAAATACGCAGTATTTT. Its protein product is CASSLNSGGALNTQYF.

This clone was counted between two and nine times. The chain joins TRBV12-2 to TRBJ1-5. TRBV12-2 is marked as a pseudogene. The CDR3 is 16 amino acids. The CDR3: CASRSKGGSGLQPQHF. The CDR3 DNA follows: TGTGCAAGTCGCTCAAAGGGAGGATCGGGCTTGCAGCCCCAGCATTTT.